The text below deals with one T cell receptor (beta chain). This clone was seen only once. This receptor's antigen is unknown. No base quality values were provided; no much bigger clone lies one nucleotide off. This entry belongs to a study of blood T cell repertoires in COVID-19 (dated by TCRdb to about 2020). Concerning the study at large: Samples from collaborators originated in the United States, Italy and Spain and spanned both the acute and convalescent phases of COVID-19. The prospective study material was composed of cDNA or gDNA derived from T cells, B-cell-depleted T cells, or PBMCs. The dataset comprised deeply sampled blood TCRbeta repertoires from subjects exposed to, actively infected with, or recovered from COVID-19. Sample metadata almost always included a de-identified subject ID, COVID-19 status, age in years and sex. The samples were drawn from two sources: the first 160 participants of the ongoing ImmuneRACE study, and 950 to 1,500 subjects contributed by 6 global collaborators. A freely available public database, intended as a resource for researchers studying the immune response to SARS-CoV-2, is where the repertoires were released. Where available, HLA class I and class II types were obtained from metadata supplied by the sample provider rather than from assay-based typing. Overall study outcomes, separate from this receptor: How much clinical and demographic metadata was included differed by source and by participant, and the metadata was provided uncurated.

Whole blood was collected in K2EDTA tubes by collaborating institutions according to the institutions' own protocols. For TCRbeta analysis, collaborators shipped samples in one of three forms: frozen whole blood, isolated PBMCs, or DNA extracted from either of those sample types. Taken from the germline V gene, the CDR1 and CDR2 loops are MNHEY and SVGEGT. The CDR3 sequence holds 17 residues, the cysteine and phenylalanine included. Only the CDR3 part of the read is kept: 51 bases, read in frame from the first base. V is reduced by 4 bases and J by 3 bases, leaving a spacing of 16 bases between them. TCRbeta CDR3 regions were amplified from genomic DNA by means of the immunoSEQ Assay, a bias-controlled multiplex PCR. Per the source publication's procedure: The number of nucleated cells in each sample was estimated from the amplification of reference gene primers within the assay. To quantify the absolute abundance of each unique TCRbeta CDR3 rearrangement, sequence reads were collapsed and filtered. For each sample, productive Simpson clonality was calculated as the square root of Simpson's diversity index across productive rearrangements. TCRdb re-hosts the immuneACCESS table, in-frame sequences only. Its copies lack some clones; in the studies checked, an unresolved V gene accounts for under half of them, and the cause for the rest is not known. The D gene and trimming were derived from the DNA, and the V and J assignments and clone size from that table. For this sample there are about 80,000 clones; about four fifths appear just once. Together, the top ten hold about a third of the sample.

The sample consisted of peripheral blood. This sequence uses TRBV6-2 or TRBV6-3 and TRBJ1-6; 5 matching bases give a weak D call of TRBD1. The sequence was obtained from an older woman with acute or convalescent COVID-19. DNA sequence: TGTGCCAGCAGTTTATCATTAAGACAGAACTATAATTCACCCCTCCACTTT. Its protein is CASSLSLRQNYNSPLHF.